This TCR beta chain derives from a study of Ad26.COV2.S vaccination and SARS-CoV-2 variants (dated by TCRdb to the early 2020s). About the full investigation: Vaccine-arm donors came from COV1001, a multicentre, randomized, double-blind, placebo-controlled phase I-IIa trial of Ad26.COV2.S in healthy adults. Ad26.COV2.S was given intramuscularly at 5x10^10 or 1x10^11 viral particles, as a single shot or as two shots 56 days apart. TCRbeta repertoire sequencing served as the tool for gauging how specific and how broad the SARS-CoV-2-reactive T cell receptors were following Ad26.COV2.S vaccination. The TCR-sequenced set comprised about 30 samples: some 19 Ad26.COV2.S vaccine recipients, 5 placebo recipients and 8 SARS-CoV-2 convalescent individuals. Trial participants were randomized into five groups of five: low-dose or high-dose Ad26.COV2.S given once or twice, or placebo on both occasions. Throughout the experiments and outcome assessment, investigators stayed blinded to trial group allocation. The research as a whole found: It was noted by the authors that total T cell responses may have been underestimated by the TCR breadth and depth analyses. Non-spike TCR breadth was comparable between vaccine and placebo recipients, consistent with the vaccine containing only spike. Comparing responses between vaccine doses or regimens was not something the study was powered to do. After vaccination, spike-specific CD8+ and CD4+ T cell responses were reported to show substantial breadth. Ad26.COV2.S recipients had higher spike-specific TCR breadth than placebo recipients (P = 0.0014).

This clone was seen only once. It has no known antigen specificity. Qualities for individual bases were not recorded, and no much larger clone is one base off. The sample's treatment or condition label is to be understood as: over 15 received Ad26.COV2.S at low or high dose, single or two shots; 5 received placebo; per-sample allocation not given. For vaccine and placebo recipients, repertoires were sequenced using samples collected on day 63 after the first injection. In Cohort 1b, more than 20 adults aged 18-55 years were enrolled at a single site in Boston, USA, between 29 July and 7 August 2020. As a vaccine, Ad26.COV2.S was a replication-incompetent adenovirus type 26 vector that expressed a prefusion-stabilized SARS-CoV-2 spike protein derived from the original Wuhan strain. According to the germline V gene (reference sequence), CDR1 reads LNHNV and CDR2 reads YYDKDF. The junction shows trimming of 0 bases on V and 2 bases on J, plus 13 bases between the germline ends. Taken from cysteine to phenylalanine, the CDR3 has 16 residues. Only the CDR3 DNA is retained, 48 bases long and in frame from the first base.

The immunoSEQ Assay was the method used to sequence TCRbeta CDR3 regions. After extraction, genomic DNA underwent amplification by bias-controlled multiplex PCR, followed by high-throughput sequencing. Per the original workflow: To quantify the absolute abundance of every unique TCRbeta CDR3 region, sequences were collapsed and filtered. Usable DNA was measured by amplifying reference genes present in all nucleated cells, and TCRbeta template counts were normalized to that usable DNA to estimate T cell fraction. Repertoire TCRs were annotated as SARS-CoV-2-specific by exact matching of V gene, CDR3 amino acid sequence and J gene to a known reactive TCR set. The reference SARS-CoV-2 TCR set came from MIRA and was filtered for enrichment in COVID-19-positive ImmuneCODE repertoires, removing public or cross-reactive TCRs. Based on the MIRA antigens, annotated TCRs were further analysed at the level of specific ORF or position within ORF. Depth was the summed frequency of annotated unique rearrangements, while breadth was defined as annotated unique rearrangements over total unique productive rearrangements. Two-sided Wilcoxon rank-sum tests were applied when comparing TCR breadth between groups. Entries here come from immuneACCESS through TCRdb and include only in-frame sequences with V and J called. Some clones fail to appear in such tables; in the studies checked, an unresolved V gene covers under half of the shortfall, and the cause of the remainder is unknown. V, J and clone size are taken as reported in that table, and D and trimming were inferred from the DNA itself. This sample comprises about 500,000 clones, around 89% of them detected only once. Jointly, the top ten make up 1.7% of the sample.

The sequence is built from TRBV15 and TRBJ1-2, and possibly TRBD1, on 5 matching bases. Sequenced here: peripheral blood, sampled in a trial of Ad26.COV2.S vaccine versus placebo. The TCR sequence derives from a person aged 18-65 years who received the Ad26.COV2.S COVID-19 vaccine or a placebo. CDR3 region: CATSRDKGLVNYGYTF. The base sequence is TGTGCCACCAGCAGAGATAAGGGACTCGTGAACTATGGCTACACCTTC.